A single sample is the source of the 13 T cell receptor beta chains below, sequenced in a study of early T cells in non-severe SARS-CoV-2 infection. TCRdb analysed the 5' RACE reads with MiXCR anew, one entry per CDR3 protein. Here the sample spans 48,000 or so distinct CDR3 sequences, more than 5.5% being singletons. The material sequenced was whole blood, taken at baseline. The receptors here all came from an adult who was a healthcare worker with PCR-confirmed SARS-CoV-2 infection or an uninfected control (not recorded which).

This chain uses TRBV7-2 with TRBJ1-6; TRBD1 agrees at 8 bases. Unmatched junction bases numbered 7, after V lost 1 base and J lost 11 bases. CDR3 size: 15 residues. The germline V gene encodes CDR1 SGHTA and CDR2 FQGNSA. The CDR3 reads CASSLVGRGHTPLHF. CDR3 DNA: TGTGCCAGCAGCTTAGTAGGCAGGGGGCATACACCCCTCCACTTT.

On this clonotype itself: Relative to the germline gene, one junction end is altered; a read error may explain this. CDR3 nucleotide sequence: TGTGCCAGCAGCTTGGGGGGCGAGGGCACCCGGGAGCTGTTTTTT. The encoded protein is CASSLGGEGTRELFF. The V and J genes are TRBV5-4 and TRBJ2-2; the D gene could be TRBD1 or TRBD2 (5 bases each). From germline, CDR1 is SGHNT and CDR2 YYREEE (reference sequence). This CDR3 comprises 15 residues. Full variable domain (remainder filled in from reference TRBV5-4 and TRBJ2-2): ETGVTQSPTHLIKTRGQQVTLRCSSQSGHNTVSWYQQALGQGPQFIFQYYREEENGRGNFPPRFSGLQFPNYSSELNVNALELDDSALYLCASSLGGEGTRELFFGEGSRLTVL.

The gene calls are TRBV7-2 and TRBJ2-3; no definite D call. Germline CDR1 is SGHTA and CDR2 is FQGNSA. Trimming pared 1 base from V and 10 bases from J, leaving 3 bases between. The CDR3 loop spans 10 amino acids. Here the CDR3 reads CASSLGAQYF. In DNA form, the CDR3 reads TGTGCCAGCAGCTTAGGGGCGCAGTATTTT.

This clonotype came up many times. The chain combines TRBV19 with TRBJ2-7; possibly TRBD1 for D (6 bases). Germline V gene data show CDR1 as LNHDA and CDR2 as SQIVND (reference sequence). V was trimmed by 5 bases and J by 6 bases, leaving 20 bases between them. The CDR3 covers 15 residues. CDR3 protein: CASSLAWTDNGEQYF. The CDR3, as DNA: TGTGCCAGTAGTTTAGCGTGGACAGACAATGGCGAGCAGTACTTC.

This clonotype was seen a handful of times. The chain couples TRBV30 to TRBJ2-1; D remains unclear. The CDR3 contains 13 residues. Germline CDR1 and CDR2: GTSNPN and SVGIG (reference sequence). V was clipped by 2 bases and J by 6 bases, with 11 bases between them. DNA of the CDR3: TGTGCCTGGAGTACGTCATCGTTCAATGAGCAGTTCTTC. Amino acid sequence: CAWSTSSFNEQFF.

This clonotype has more than one count but fewer than ten. At one of its ends the junction is not consistent with the germline gene, which may arise from a read error. This rearrangement joins TRBV7-9 to TRBJ2-7; maybe TRBD1 (6 bases). Looked up from germline, CDR1 is SEHNR and CDR2 is FQNEAQ (reference sequence). CDR3 size: 15 residues. The CDR3 loop reads CASSPQGTSSYEQYF. The DNA for the CDR3 is TGTGCCAGCAGCCCGCAGGGGACCAGCTCCTACGAACAGTACTTC.

The V gene is TRBV28, the J gene TRBJ1-5; D remains ambiguous. The CDR3 length is 11 residues. Germline V CDR1 and CDR2: MDHEN, SYDVKM. CDR3 protein: CASMHNQPQHF. CDR3 DNA sequence: TGTGCGTCGATGCACAATCAGCCCCAGCATTTT. The variable domain in full, with the rest retrieved from reference TRBV28 and TRBJ1-5, is DVKVTQSSRYLVKRTGEKVFLECVQDMDHENMFWYRQDPGLGLRLIYFSYDVKMKEKGDIPEGYSVSREKKERFSLILESASTNQTSMYLCASMHNQPQHFGDGTRLSIL.

In DNA form, the CDR3 reads TGTGCCAGCAGCTATTCGGCGAACACCGGGGAGCTGTTTTTT. It translates to CASSYSANTGELFF. The chain has TRBV7-8 and TRBJ2-2; D call uncertain. The CDR3 totals 14 residues. CDR1 is SGHVS, CDR2 FQNEAQ, per germline. V was pared by 4 bases and J by 0 bases, with 6 bases between.

The rearrangement joins TRBV7-9 to TRBJ1-2; D gene unclear. CDR3 length: 13 amino acids. Germline V gene sequence: CDR1 SEHNR, CDR2 FQNEAQ (reference sequence). Trimming left V 5 bases short and J 0 bases short, with 7 bases between. CDR3 residues: CASSLEANYGYTF. The CDR3 DNA reads TGTGCCAGCAGCCTCGAAGCTAACTATGGCTACACCTTC. Complete variable domain (other parts from reference TRBV7-9 and TRBJ1-2): DTGVSQNPRHKITKRGQNVTFRCDPISEHNRLYWYRQTLGQGPEFLTYFQNEAQLEKSRLLSDRFSAERPKGSFSTLEIQRTEQGDSAMYLCASSLEANYGYTFGSGTRLTVV.

The J gene is TRBJ2-3, the V gene TRBV6-2 or TRBV6-3, with D perhaps TRBD1 (6 bases). CDR1 and CDR2 from the germline V gene are MNHEY and SVGEGT. The CDR3 extends over 13 amino acids. The germline V and J ends were trimmed by 6 bases and 2 bases, with 9 bases remaining between them. CDR3 DNA: TGTGCCAGCAGCCGGGACACCACAGATACGCAGTATTTT. It is translated as CASSRDTTDTQYF.

This sequence joins TRBV6-2 or TRBV6-3 and TRBJ2-7; 9 bases are a match to TRBD1. Germline V gene data show CDR1 as MNHEY and CDR2 as SVGEGT. CDR3 length: 17 residues. The V and J ends lost 0 bases and 3 bases, in that order; junction bases with no gene match: 9. CDR3 amino acids: CASSYSPRQGGRYEQYF. In DNA, the CDR3 is TGTGCCAGCAGTTACTCCCCAAGACAGGGGGGACGCTACGAGCAGTACTTC.

This clonotype was seen many times. The chain links TRBV7-2 to TRBJ2-4; D possibly matches TRBD1 or TRBD2 (5 bases each). The germline V gene has CDR1 SGHTA and CDR2 FQGNSA. Trimming shortened V by 5 bases and J by 5 bases, and 22 bases separated the two germline ends. The CDR3 totals 17 residues. CDR3 in amino acids: CASSLGGGPGRENIQYF. The CDR3 DNA reads TGTGCCAGCAGCCTAGGTGGTGGTCCGGGACGGGAAAACATTCAGTACTTC.

This clonotype has more than one count but fewer than ten. The rearrangement links TRBV5-1 to TRBJ2-2, with D possibly being TRBD1 (6 bases). The V gene's germline CDR1 is SGHRS and CDR2 YFSETQ. The V and J ends lost 3 bases and 0 bases respectively, with 9 bases between them. CDR3 length equals 15 residues. This CDR3 is CASSSRTANTGELFF. The CDR3, as DNA: TGCGCCAGCAGCTCGCGGACAGCGAACACCGGGGAGCTGTTTTTT. Full variable domain (remainder filled in from reference TRBV5-1 and TRBJ2-2): KAGVTQTPRYLIKTRGQQVTLSCSPISGHRSVSWYQQTPGQGLQFLFEYFSETQRNKGNFPGRFSGRQFSNSRSEMNVSTLELGDSALYLCASSSRTANTGELFFGEGSRLTVL.